Below are 22 T cell receptor beta chains sequenced from a single sample in a study of CD8+ T cells in alopecia areata. Treatment described: oral pan-JAK inhibitor, 5-10 mg twice daily. In each case, RNA was isolated and then reverse transcribed into cDNA as the sequencing template. Method: immunoSEQ multiplex PCR; TCRdb's copy keeps in-frame clones and lacks some. Altogether 110,000 to 150,000 clones are present, approximately 86% being singletons, with the ten largest covering roughly an eighth. The sequencing used CD8+ T cells sorted from blood, collected at week 4, from a patient treated with tofacitinib. Receptors were obtained from a human donor with alopecia areata.

This chain connects TRBV25-1 to TRBJ2-5; D is uncertain. The CDR3 runs to 15 residues. Germline loops: CDR1 MGHDK, CDR2 SYGVNS. The V gene lost 0 bases and the J gene lost 4 bases, with 12 bases spanning the gap. The CDR3 DNA follows: TGTGCCAGCAGTGAATATAAAGGGCCGGGAGAGACCCAGTACTTC. This gives the protein CASSEYKGPGETQYF.

This clone appeared once. The chain recombines TRBV29-1 with TRBJ2-7, with 7 nucleotides matching TRBD1. The germline V gene has CDR1 SQVTM and CDR2 ANQGSEA. The junction had 6 bases not matched to a gene; V was cut back by 1 base and J by 3 bases. This CDR3 contains 14 residues. CDR3 bases: TGCAGCGTTGAAGTCCCGGGACAGTTCTACGAGCAGTACTTC. Its translation is CSVEVPGQFYEQYF.

This clone showed up just once. The J gene is TRBJ2-5, the V gene TRBV6-5, with 9 bases fitting TRBD2. The CDR3 has 16 amino acids. V lost 4 bases, J lost 5 bases, and 11 bases stayed unmatched. The germline gives CDR1 MNHEY, CDR2 SVGAGI. The CDR3, as DNA: TGTGCCAGCAGTTCCGGGCTAGCGGGGTACGCGGAGACCCAGTACTTC. It is translated as CASSSGLAGYAETQYF.

The gene calls are TRBV7-9 and TRBJ2-2; D ambiguous. CDR3 length: 13 residues. The V and J ends lost 4 bases and 1 base respectively, with 4 bases between them. The V gene's germline CDR1 is SEHNR and CDR2 FQNEAQ (reference sequence). CDR3 DNA: TGTGCCAGCAGCTATTTGAACACCGGGGAGCTGTTTTTT. Amino acids: CASSYLNTGELFF.

V usage is TRBV27 and J usage is TRBJ1-5, with D unresolved. CDR1 and CDR2 from the germline V gene are MNHEY and SMNVEV (reference sequence). The CDR3 covers 14 residues. Trimming removed 1 base at V and 2 bases at J, with 6 bases between. DNA for the CDR3: TGTGCCAGCAGTTTATGGGCGGGCAATCAGCCCCAGCATTTT. It codes for CASSLWAGNQPQHF.

The gene calls are TRBV28 and TRBJ2-3; 7 bases are a match to TRBD2. With 5 bases clipped from V and 3 bases from J, the junction kept 11 bases outside the gene matches. Germline loops: CDR1 MDHEN, CDR2 SYDVKM. CDR3 length: 16 residues. The CDR3 region has the DNA TGTGCCAGCAGTACGATCAAAGCGGGGCCAACAGATACGCAGTATTTT. It encodes CASSTIKAGPTDTQYF.

The chain is built from TRBV29-1 and TRBJ1-5; tentatively, D is TRBD1 (6 bases). CDR3 length: 15 residues. From germline, CDR1 is SQVTM and CDR2 ANQGSEA. The V gene lost 6 bases and the J gene lost 6 bases, with 21 bases spanning the gap. CDR3 sequence (DNA): TGCAGCGTCTCCAAACCAGGGGAAGCGAGTCAGCCCCAGCATTTT. This translates into CSVSKPGEASQPQHF.

The chain uses TRBV28 and TRBJ2-7; a possible D gene is TRBD2 (5 bases). In germline, CDR1 is MDHEN, CDR2 SYDVKM. The length of the CDR3 is 14 residues. The V gene lost 1 base and the J gene lost 0 bases, with 7 bases spanning the gap. CDR3 nucleotide sequence: TGTGCCAGCAGTTTATTTGGGAGCTCCTACGAGCAGTACTTC. Translation gives CASSLFGSSYEQYF.

The V gene is TRBV29-1, the J gene TRBJ2-7; 7 bases are a match to TRBD2. There are 14 residues in the CDR3. The J segment lost 2 bases and the V segment lost 4 bases, leaving 8 bases of the junction unmatched. The germline gives CDR1 SQVTM, CDR2 ANQGSEA. CDR3 DNA sequence: TGCAGCGTTGTAGGGCTAGCGGAGGCCTACGAGCAGTACTTC. It encodes CSVVGLAEAYEQYF.

The genes are TRBV29-1 and TRBJ2-7; D tentatively fits TRBD1 or TRBD2 (5 bases each). V gave up 0 bases and J gave up 0 bases, with 9 bases separating them. CDR3 length: 14 residues. Germline V gene data show CDR1 as SQVTM and CDR2 as ANQGSEA. The CDR3 region is CSVEDGDGSYEQYF. DNA of the CDR3: TGCAGCGTTGAAGATGGGGACGGCTCCTACGAGCAGTACTTC.

The chain is built from TRBV12-5 and TRBJ2-1; possibly TRBD2 for D (6 bases). Trimming pared 4 bases from V and 10 bases from J, leaving 8 bases between. The CDR3 extends over 11 amino acids. The V gene's germline CDR1 is LGHNT and CDR2 FRNRAP. CDR3 residues: CASGWRGEQFF. CDR3 coding DNA: TGTGCTAGTGGTTGGCGGGGCGAGCAGTTCTTC.

This sequence joins TRBV29-1 and TRBJ1-1; D unresolved. Germline values: CDR1 SQVTM, CDR2 ANQGSEA. CDR3 length equals 10 residues. V was trimmed by 2 bases and J by 11 bases, leaving 9 bases between them. The CDR3: CSVERMGAFF. The CDR3 coding sequence is TGCAGCGTTGAACGGATGGGGGCTTTCTTT.

The chain employs TRBV5-4 and TRBJ2-1; no definite D call. This CDR3 is built from 12 residues. CDR1 and CDR2 (germline): SGHNT, YYREEE (reference sequence). V lost 5 bases to trimming and J lost 8 bases, with 11 bases between them. CDR3 protein: CASRDRPDEQFF. Written as DNA, the CDR3 is TGTGCCAGCAGAGACCGGCCCGATGAGCAGTTCTTC.

V and J are TRBV2 and TRBJ2-1, with TRBD2 identical over 9 bases. Germline V gene sequence: CDR1 SNHLY, CDR2 FYNNEI. The CDR3 extends over 16 amino acids. The V segment lost 2 bases and the J segment 3 bases; nucleotides outside the gene matches: 5. CDR3 in amino acids: CASSETAGGLYNEQFF. The CDR3 DNA is TGTGCCAGCAGTGAAACAGCGGGAGGCCTCTACAATGAGCAGTTCTTC.

The chain recombines TRBV6-6 with TRBJ2-2; TRBD1 matches 9 bases. The CDR3 runs 14 residues. V shed 6 bases and J 4 bases; nucleotides not matched to a gene: 3. Germline V gene sequence: CDR1 MNHNY, CDR2 SVGAGI (reference sequence). The CDR3: CASSDRGSTGELFF. The CDR3 bases are TGTGCCAGCAGCGACAGGGGGAGCACCGGGGAGCTGTTTTTT.

The rearrangement uses TRBV29-1 and TRBJ1-2, with D perhaps matching TRBD1 (6 bases). This CDR3 contains 14 residues. Trimming removed 3 bases at V and 7 bases at J, with 18 bases between. Germline V gene data show CDR1 as SQVTM and CDR2 as ANQGSEA. The CDR3 sequence: CSVEAAGEIGGYTF. The CDR3 DNA reads as TGCAGCGTTGAGGCGGCAGGGGAAATAGGTGGCTACACCTTC.

V and J are TRBV4-1 and TRBJ2-1, with D unresolved. The CDR3 runs to 12 residues. The V and J ends lost 1 base and 8 bases respectively, with 6 bases between them. Looked up from germline, CDR1 is MGHRA and CDR2 is YSYEKL. The DNA of the CDR3 is TGCGCCAGCAGCCAAGGTCCCCATGAGCAGTTCTTC. Protein: CASSQGPHEQFF.

The chain carries TRBV6-1 and TRBJ2-1; D gene ambiguous. The CDR3 contains 11 residues. From germline, CDR1 is MNHNS and CDR2 SASEGT. Trimming cost V 6 bases and J 5 bases, with 5 bases left between them. CDR3 DNA sequence: TGTGCCAGCAGACAAGACAATGAGCAGTTCTTC. As protein: CASRQDNEQFF.

The genes are TRBV7-9 and TRBJ2-3, with TRBD1 matching 9 bases. There are 14 residues in the CDR3. Germline CDR1 and CDR2: SEHNR and FQNEAQ (reference sequence). After removal of 6 bases from V and 12 bases from J, the junction contained 13 bases not matched to a gene. The CDR3 loop reads CASSSPRDRDNQYF. Here the CDR3 DNA reads TGTGCCAGCAGTTCACCTCGGGACAGGGATAATCAGTATTTT.

The chain is built from TRBV9 and TRBJ2-2, with a weak D call TRBD1 (6 bases). The CDR3 length is 14 residues. V was shortened by 0 bases and J by 4 bases, with 7 bases between the two germline ends. Per germline, CDR1 SGDLS and CDR2 YYNGEE. The CDR3 is CASSVVGATGELFF. As DNA, the CDR3 is TGTGCCAGCAGCGTAGTGGGGGCCACCGGGGAGCTGTTTTTT. The variable domain in full, completed from reference TRBV9 and TRBJ2-2, reads DSGVTQTPKHLITATGQRVTLRCSPRSGDLSVYWYQQSLDQGLQFLIQYYNGEERAKGNILERFSAQQFPDLHSELNLSSLELGDSALYFCASSVVGATGELFFGEGSRLTVL.

The V call is TRBV14, the J call TRBJ1-1, with a tentative D call TRBD1 (5 bases). The germline V gene has CDR1 SGHDN and CDR2 FVKESK. The CDR3 loop spans 13 amino acids. V dropped 0 bases and J dropped 4 bases, with 6 bases sitting between them. CDR3 sequence (DNA): TGTGCCAGCAGCCAAGATCAGGGCACTGAAGCTTTCTTT. This sequence encodes CASSQDQGTEAFF.

The chain links TRBV7-6 to TRBJ2-1; D is perhaps TRBD2 (5 bases). Germline values: CDR1 SGHVS, CDR2 FNYEAQ. The CDR3 has 15 amino acids. V dropped 5 bases and J dropped 2 bases, with 13 bases sitting between them. As DNA, the CDR3 is TGTGCCAGCAGCCCGTCTGAGACTACCTACAATGAGCAGTTCTTC. It yields the protein CASSPSETTYNEQFF.